Below, 2 T cell receptor beta chains from the same sample are listed, as sequenced in a study of CD8+CD57+ T cells in acquired aplastic anemia. Template material for TCR beta VDJ and CDR3 profiling consisted of genomic DNA. TCRdb re-called the reads through MiXCR, storing one row per CDR3 protein. The table has approximately 130,000 distinct CDR3 sequences, less than 45% seen once; the top ten hold 8.4%. Source material: sorted CD4+, CD8+, or CD8+CD57+ T cells (not recorded which) from PBMCs. The origin of the receptors is a human donor in good health, serving as a control.

This clonotype has a handful of counts. A single base separates this from a much larger clone, so it may be a read error. The CDR3, as DNA: TGTGCCAGCAGCCCGATATCCAGGGCCTATGGCTACGCCTTC. It codes for CASSPISRAYGYAF. The J gene is TRBJ1-2, the V gene TRBV12-3 or TRBV12-4, with D perhaps matching TRBD1 (5 bases). The CDR3 consists of 14 residues.

This clonotype was recorded once. The J gene is TRBJ1-2, the V gene TRBV9; D perhaps matches TRBD1 (6 bases). CDR3 length: 14 amino acids. The germline gives CDR1 SGDLS, CDR2 YYNGEE. Trimming left V 0 bases short and J 2 bases short, with 8 bases between. The CDR3 DNA reads as TGTGCCAGCAGCGTAGCTACAGGGAACTATGGCTACACCTTC. It codes for CASSVATGNYGYTF.